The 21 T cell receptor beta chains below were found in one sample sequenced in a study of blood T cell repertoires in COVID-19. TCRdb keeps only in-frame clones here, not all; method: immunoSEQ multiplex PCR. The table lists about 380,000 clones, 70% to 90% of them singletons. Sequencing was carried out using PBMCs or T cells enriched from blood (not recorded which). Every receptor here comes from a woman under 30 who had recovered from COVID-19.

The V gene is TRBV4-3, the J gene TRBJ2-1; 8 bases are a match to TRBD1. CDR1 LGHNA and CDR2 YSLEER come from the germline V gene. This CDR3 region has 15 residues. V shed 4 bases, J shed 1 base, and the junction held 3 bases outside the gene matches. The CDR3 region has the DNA TGCGCCAGCAGCCCGGACAGGGCGTCCTACAATGAGCAGTTCTTC. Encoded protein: CASSPDRASYNEQFF.

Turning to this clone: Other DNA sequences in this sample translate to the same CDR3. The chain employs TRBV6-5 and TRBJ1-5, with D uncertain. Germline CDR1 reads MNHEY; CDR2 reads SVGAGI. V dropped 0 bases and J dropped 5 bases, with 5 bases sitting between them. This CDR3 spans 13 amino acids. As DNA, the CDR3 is TGTGCCAGCAGTTACTCGCGGGATCAGCCCCAGCATTTT. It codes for CASSYSRDQPQHF.

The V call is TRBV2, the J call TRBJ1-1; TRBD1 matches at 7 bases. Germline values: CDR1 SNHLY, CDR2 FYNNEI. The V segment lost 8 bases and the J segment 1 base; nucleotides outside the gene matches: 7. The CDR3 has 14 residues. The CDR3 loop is CASETGFTNTEAFF. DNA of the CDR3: TGTGCCAGCGAGACAGGGTTTACGAACACTGAAGCTTTCTTT.

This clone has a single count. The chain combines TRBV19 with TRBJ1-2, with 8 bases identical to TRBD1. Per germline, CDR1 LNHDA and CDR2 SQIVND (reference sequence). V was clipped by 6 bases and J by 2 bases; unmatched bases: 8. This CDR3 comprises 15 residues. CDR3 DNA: TGTGCCAGTAGGCTCCCGGGACAGGACAACTATGGCTACACCTTC. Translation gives CASRLPGQDNYGYTF.

CDR3 protein: CASSDPNPGGTEAFF. CDR3 sequence (DNA): TGTGCCAGCAGTGACCCCAACCCGGGGGGCACTGAAGCTTTCTTT. This chain connects TRBV2 to TRBJ1-1; TRBD1 is a possible D gene (5 bases). In germline, CDR1 is SNHLY, CDR2 FYNNEI. This CDR3 is 15 amino acids long. The germline V and J ends were trimmed by 3 bases and 4 bases, with 15 bases remaining between them.

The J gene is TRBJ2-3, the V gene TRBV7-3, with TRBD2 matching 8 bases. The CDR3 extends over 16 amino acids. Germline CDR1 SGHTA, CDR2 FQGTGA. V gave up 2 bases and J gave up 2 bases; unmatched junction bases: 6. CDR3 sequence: CASSLGLASYTDTQYF. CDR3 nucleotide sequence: TGTGCCAGCAGCTTAGGACTAGCAAGCTACACAGATACGCAGTATTTT.

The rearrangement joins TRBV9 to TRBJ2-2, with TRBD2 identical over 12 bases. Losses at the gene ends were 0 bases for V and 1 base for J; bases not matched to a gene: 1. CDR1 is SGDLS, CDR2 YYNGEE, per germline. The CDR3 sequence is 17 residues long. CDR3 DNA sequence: TGTGCCAGCAGCGTAGCGGGACTAGCGGGGAACACCGGGGAGCTGTTTTTT. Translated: CASSVAGLAGNTGELFF.

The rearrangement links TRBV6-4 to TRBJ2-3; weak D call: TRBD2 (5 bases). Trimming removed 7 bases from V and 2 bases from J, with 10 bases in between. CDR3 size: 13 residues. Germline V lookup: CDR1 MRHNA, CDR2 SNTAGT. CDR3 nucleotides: TGTGCCAGCAAGGACTTCGCCACAGATACGCAGTATTTT. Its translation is CASKDFATDTQYF.

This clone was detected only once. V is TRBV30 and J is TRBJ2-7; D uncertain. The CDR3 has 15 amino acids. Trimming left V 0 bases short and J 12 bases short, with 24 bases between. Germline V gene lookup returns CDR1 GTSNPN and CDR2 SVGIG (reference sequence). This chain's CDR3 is CAWSVESSGYPTPYF. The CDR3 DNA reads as TGTGCCTGGAGTGTAGAATCGTCAGGCTACCCCACCCCGTACTTC.

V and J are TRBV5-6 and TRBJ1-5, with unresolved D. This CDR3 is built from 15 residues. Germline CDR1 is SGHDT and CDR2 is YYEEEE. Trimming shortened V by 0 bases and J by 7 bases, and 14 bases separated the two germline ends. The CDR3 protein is CASSLASQLRQPQHF. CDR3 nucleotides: TGTGCCAGCAGCTTGGCCTCTCAGTTACGCCAGCCCCAGCATTTT.

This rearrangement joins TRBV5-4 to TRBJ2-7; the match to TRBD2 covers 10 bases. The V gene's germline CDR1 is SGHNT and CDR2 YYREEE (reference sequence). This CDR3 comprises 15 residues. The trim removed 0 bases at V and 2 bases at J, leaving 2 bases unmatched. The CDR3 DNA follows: TGTGCCAGCAGCTTGGACCTAGCGGGGGCCTACGAGCAGTACTTC. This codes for CASSLDLAGAYEQYF.

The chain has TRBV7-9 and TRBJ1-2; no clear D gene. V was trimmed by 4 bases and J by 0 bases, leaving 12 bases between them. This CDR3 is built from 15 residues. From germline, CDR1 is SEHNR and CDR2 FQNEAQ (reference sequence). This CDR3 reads CASSSAGITNYGYTF. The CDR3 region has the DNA TGTGCCAGCAGCTCGGCGGGAATTACTAACTATGGCTACACCTTC.

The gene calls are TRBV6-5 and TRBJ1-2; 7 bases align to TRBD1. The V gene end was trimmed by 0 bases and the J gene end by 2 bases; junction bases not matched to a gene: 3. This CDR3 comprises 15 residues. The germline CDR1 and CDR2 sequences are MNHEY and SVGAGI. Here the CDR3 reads CASSYSGQSNYGYTF. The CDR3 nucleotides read TGTGCCAGCAGTTACTCGGGACAGAGCAACTATGGCTACACCTTC.

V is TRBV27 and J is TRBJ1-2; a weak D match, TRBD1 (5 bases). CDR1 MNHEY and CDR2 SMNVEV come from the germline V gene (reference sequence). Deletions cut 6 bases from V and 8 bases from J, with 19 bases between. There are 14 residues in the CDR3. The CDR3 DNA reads TGTGCCAGCAGCCCTCGGGACTTCATCGTAGGCTACACCTTC. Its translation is CASSPRDFIVGYTF.

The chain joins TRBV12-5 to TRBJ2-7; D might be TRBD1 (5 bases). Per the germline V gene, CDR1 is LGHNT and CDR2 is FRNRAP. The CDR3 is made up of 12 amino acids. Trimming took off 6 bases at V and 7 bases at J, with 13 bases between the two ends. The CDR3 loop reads CASGPGLWEQYF. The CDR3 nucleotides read TGTGCTAGTGGCCCAGGGTTGTGGGAGCAGTACTTC.

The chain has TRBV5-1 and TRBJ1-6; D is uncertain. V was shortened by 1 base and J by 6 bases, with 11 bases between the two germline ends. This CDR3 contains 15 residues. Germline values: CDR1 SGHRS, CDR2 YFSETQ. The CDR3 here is CASSLYREGNSPLHF. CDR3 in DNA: TGCGCCAGCAGCTTGTATCGGGAGGGTAATTCACCCCTCCACTTT.

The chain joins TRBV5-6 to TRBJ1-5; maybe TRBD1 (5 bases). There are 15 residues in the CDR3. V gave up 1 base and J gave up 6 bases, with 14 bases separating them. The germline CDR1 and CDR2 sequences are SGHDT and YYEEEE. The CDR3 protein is CASSLSGGISQPQHF. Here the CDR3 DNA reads TGTGCCAGCAGCTTGTCGGGGGGTATATCTCAGCCCCAGCATTTT. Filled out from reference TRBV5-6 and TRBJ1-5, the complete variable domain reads DAGVTQSPTHLIKTRGQQVTLRCSPKSGHDTVSWYQQALGQGPQFIFQYYEEEERQRGNFPDRFSGHQFPNYSSELNVNALLLGDSALYLCASSLSGGISQPQHFGDGTRLSIL.

The CDR3 DNA sequence: TGTGCCAGCAGTTCGTACGAAGGGGGTGGCTACACCTTC. Its protein is CASSSYEGGGYTF. The chain joins TRBV28 to TRBJ1-2, with D tentatively TRBD1 (6 bases). The V end lost 4 bases, the J end lost 7 bases, and 13 bases lay between the germline ends. The CDR3 totals 13 residues. CDR1 and CDR2 (germline): MDHEN, SYDVKM.

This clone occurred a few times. CDR3 DNA: TGTGCCAGCAGTTTCGGTGGCAATCAGCCCCAGCATTTT. As protein: CASSFGGNQPQHF. The chain couples TRBV27 to TRBJ1-5; the D is unclear. The V gene lost 3 bases and the J gene lost 2 bases, with 5 bases spanning the gap. CDR1 is MNHEY and CDR2 is SMNVEV in the germline V gene (reference sequence). The CDR3 extends over 13 amino acids.

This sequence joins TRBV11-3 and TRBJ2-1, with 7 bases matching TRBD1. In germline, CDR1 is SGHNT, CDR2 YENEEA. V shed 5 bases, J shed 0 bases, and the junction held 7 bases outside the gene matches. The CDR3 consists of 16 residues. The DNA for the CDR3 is TGTGCCAGCAGCCGCGGACAGGCCCCCTCCTACAATGAGCAGTTCTTC. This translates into CASSRGQAPSYNEQFF.

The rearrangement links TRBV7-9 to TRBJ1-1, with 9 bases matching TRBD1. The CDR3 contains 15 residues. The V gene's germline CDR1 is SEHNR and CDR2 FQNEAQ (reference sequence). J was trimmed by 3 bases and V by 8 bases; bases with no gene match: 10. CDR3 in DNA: TGTGCCAGCCTCTGGAAACAGGGGGCGGACACTGAAGCTTTCTTT. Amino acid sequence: CASLWKQGADTEAFF.